Listed below are T cell receptor beta chains from one sample, sequenced in a study of blood T cell repertoires in COVID-19. This table comes from immunoSEQ multiplex PCR, and its TCRdb copy is limited to in-frame clones, with some not included. The sample has roughly 150,000 clones, approximately 84% seen once. Specimen: peripheral blood. The receptors here all came from a woman older than 75 with acute or convalescent COVID-19. CDR3s include the opening cysteine and the closing phenylalanine or tryptophan. A D gene is named only where the DNA matches it firmly. The size of a clone is reported for some rows only, either as once, few or many, or as a class for expanded clones.

cdr3_length j_call d_call v_call clone_size cdr3_aa cdr3_nt
10 TRBJ2-3 NA TRBV29-1 NA CSAGGDTQYF TGCAGCGCAGGAGGGGATACGCAGTATTTT
16 TRBJ2-6 NA TRBV18 few CASSTTGSSGANVLTF TGTGCCAGCTCAACTACAGGTTCTTCGGGGGCCAACGTCCTGACTTTC
14 TRBJ2-5 NA TRBV5-1 NA CASSLVTGSETQYF TGCGCCAGCAGCTTGGTGACCGGGAGTGAGACCCAGTACTTC
15 TRBJ1-1 TRBD1 TRBV6-6 NA CASTPGQTGLTEAFF TGTGCCAGCACCCCAGGCCAGACAGGGCTCACTGAAGCTTTCTTT
13 TRBJ1-2 NA TRBV10-2 NA CASSPRDKLGYTF TGCGCCAGCAGCCCCCGGGACAAACTTGGCTACACCTTC
18 TRBJ2-1 TRBD2 TRBV7-9 NA CASSLASTSGGAYNEQFF TGTGCCAGCAGCTTGGCCTCCACTAGCGGGGGGGCCTACAATGAGCAGTTCTTC
15 TRBJ2-2 NA TRBV6-1 NA CASSEARGNTGELFF TGTGCCAGCAGTGAAGCCCGGGGGAACACCGGGGAGCTGTTTTTT
14 TRBJ2-7 NA TRBV18 NA CASSPRWGRHEQYF TGTGCCAGCTCACCCCGTTGGGGGAGGCACGAGCAGTACTTC
14 TRBJ1-5 NA TRBV9 few CASSVSSGNQPQHF TGTGCCAGCAGCGTGTCCAGCGGCAATCAGCCCCAGCATTTT
17 TRBJ2-3 TRBD2 TRBV5-1 NA CASSLALASGGTDTQYF TGCGCCAGCAGCTTGGCTTTGGCTAGCGGGGGGACAGATACGCAGTATTTT
15 TRBJ2-3 TRBD1 TRBV19 NA CASSPGQSSTDTQYF TGTGCCAGTAGTCCGGGACAGTCTAGCACAGATACGCAGTATTTT
15 TRBJ2-2 TRBD1 TRBV7-6 NA CASSQGQGGSGELFF TGTGCCAGCAGTCAGGGACAGGGAGGCTCCGGGGAGCTGTTTTTT
20 TRBJ1-1 NA TRBV20-1 NA CSASGGGYRGQSSMNTEAFF TGCAGTGCTAGTGGCGGTGGGTACAGAGGACAGTCTTCCATGAACACTGAAGCTTTCTTT
12 TRBJ2-5 NA TRBV3-1/TRBV3-2 few CASSQDSKTQYF TGTGCCAGCAGCCAAGATAGCAAGACCCAGTACTTC
15 TRBJ1-2 NA TRBV19 few CASSRGAGANYGYTF TGTGCCAGTAGTAGGGGCGCAGGGGCTAACTATGGCTACACCTTC
14 TRBJ1-1 NA TRBV6-5 once CASSLTNLNTEAFF TGTGCCAGCAGTCTGACAAATTTGAACACTGAAGCTTTCTTT
15 TRBJ1-2 NA TRBV27 NA CASSSIRRGQWGYTF TGTGCCAGCAGTTCCATCCGCAGAGGACAATGGGGCTACACCTTC
19 TRBJ2-2 TRBD1 TRBV7-2 few CASSLIHPRQGTNTGELFF TGTGCCAGCAGCTTAATCCACCCACGACAGGGAACGAACACCGGGGAGCTGTTTTTT
12 TRBJ2-7 NA TRBV6-5 NA CASRDFGYEQYF TGTGCCAGCAGGGACTTCGGCTACGAGCAGTACTTC
14 TRBJ2-5 NA TRBV11-3 NA CASSLGPSQETQYF TGTGCCAGCAGCTTGGGCCCCTCCCAAGAGACCCAGTACTTC
13 TRBJ2-7 NA TRBV5-1 many CASSLGARPQQYF TGCGCCAGCAGCTTGGGGGCCCGACCCCAGCAGTACTTC
13 TRBJ1-1 NA TRBV7-9 NA CAHSAGTNTEAFF TGTGCCCATTCGGCGGGGACGAACACTGAAGCTTTCTTT
16 TRBJ2-7 TRBD1 TRBV27 NA CASSSSRDRGYREQYF TGTGCCAGCAGTTCAAGCCGGGACAGGGGGTATCGCGAGCAGTACTTC
15 TRBJ2-3 NA TRBV14 NA CASSPRWGGAGTQYF TGTGCCAGCAGCCCCAGGTGGGGGGGGGCCGGTACGCAGTATTTT
17 TRBJ2-1 TRBD2 TRBV7-2 NA CASSFQPGLAGNNEQFF TGTGCCAGCAGCTTCCAGCCGGGACTAGCGGGGAACAATGAGCAGTTCTTC
15 TRBJ2-1 NA TRBV28 NA CASSLPGHRDNEQFF TGTGCCAGCAGTTTACCGGGACATCGGGACAATGAGCAGTTCTTC
13 TRBJ1-5 NA TRBV30 NA CAWSEGRDQPQHF TGTGCCTGGAGCGAGGGGAGGGATCAGCCCCAGCATTTT
13 TRBJ2-7 NA TRBV28 NA CASSSGGPTGQYF TGTGCCAGCAGTTCCGGGGGGCCGACAGGGCAGTACTTC
13 TRBJ2-2 NA TRBV27 NA CASSFSETGELFF TGTGCCAGCAGTTTCTCCGAGACCGGGGAGCTGTTTTTT
14 TRBJ2-7 TRBD1 TRBV5-4 NA CASSLGGDRREQYF TGTGCCAGCAGCTTGGGTGGGGACAGGAGGGAGCAGTACTTC
15 TRBJ2-5 TRBD2 TRBV6-1 NA CASSEPGTSQETQYF TGTGCCAGCAGTGAACCCGGGACTAGTCAAGAGACCCAGTACTTC
14 TRBJ1-1 TRBD1 TRBV18 NA CASSLTGGNTEAFF TGTGCCAGCTCACTAACAGGGGGGAACACTGAAGCTTTCTTT
14 TRBJ2-7 NA TRBV18 few CASSLTGQSYEQYF TGTGCCAGCTCACTCACTGGGCAGTCCTACGAGCAGTACTTC
12 TRBJ1-2 NA TRBV12-3/TRBV12-4 NA CASSLMHGGYTF TGTGCCAGCAGTTTGATGCACGGTGGCTACACCTTC
15 TRBJ2-7 TRBD2 TRBV5-1 NA CASSLSLAGAYEQYF TGCGCCAGCAGCTTAAGTCTAGCGGGGGCCTACGAGCAGTACTTC
14 TRBJ1-2 NA TRBV7-9 once CASSGRRGARGYTF TGTGCCAGCAGCGGACGGCGGGGGGCGAGGGGCTACACCTTC
14 TRBJ2-3 NA TRBV6-6 NA CASSQPSGADTQYF TGTGCCAGCAGCCAACCGTCGGGGGCAGATACGCAGTATTTT
14 TRBJ1-6 NA TRBV7-9 NA CASSLEQGWSPLHF TGTGCCAGCAGCTTAGAGCAGGGGTGGTCACCCCTCCACTTT
13 TRBJ2-7 NA TRBV5-1 NA CASRGSQEYEQYF TGCGCCAGCCGGGGAAGTCAGGAGTACGAGCAGTACTTC
14 TRBJ1-5 NA TRBV30 NA CAWGPSGGNQPQHF TGTGCCTGGGGGCCATCTGGGGGGAATCAGCCCCAGCATTTT
18 TRBJ2-2 TRBD2 TRBV3-1/TRBV3-2 NA CASSHSGGAGAYTGELFF TGTGCCAGCAGCCATTCGGGGGGAGCGGGGGCCTACACCGGGGAGCTGTTTTTT
13 TRBJ1-1 NA TRBV20-1 NA CSASGGGGNEAFF TGCAGTGCTAGTGGGGGAGGGGGGAATGAAGCTTTCTTT
17 TRBJ2-1 TRBD1 TRBV14 NA CASSQGSGTGIGHEQFF TGTGCCAGCAGCCAAGGGTCCGGGACAGGGATCGGTCATGAGCAGTTCTTC
14 TRBJ1-2 TRBD1 TRBV5-1 NA CASSASGQGYGYTF TGCGCCAGCAGCGCATCGGGACAGGGTTATGGCTACACCTTC
12 TRBJ1-5 NA TRBV19 NA CASAGSNQPQHF TGTGCCAGTGCGGGTAGCAATCAGCCCCAGCATTTT
16 TRBJ1-6 TRBD1 TRBV30 NA CAWSVLTGRLGSPLHF TGTGCCTGGAGTGTACTGACAGGGAGGCTGGGTTCACCCCTCCACTTT
15 TRBJ2-1 TRBD1 TRBV5-6 NA CASRLNGQGSNEQFF TGTGCCAGCAGGCTAAACGGACAGGGCTCCAATGAGCAGTTCTTC
16 TRBJ2-1 TRBD1 TRBV6-1 NA CASSERGGQGAIGQFF TGTGCCAGCAGTGAACGCGGAGGGCAGGGGGCGATAGGTCAGTTCTTC
15 TRBJ2-2 NA TRBV19 NA CASSIYGLNTGELFF TGTGCCAGTAGTATATACGGACTCAACACCGGGGAGCTGTTTTTT
14 TRBJ1-1 NA TRBV5-4 once CASSLDSMNTEAFF TGTGCCAGCAGCTTGGACAGCATGAACACTGAAGCTTTCTTT
13 TRBJ2-2 NA TRBV12-3/TRBV12-4 NA CASSHKYSGELFF TGTGCCAGCAGCCATAAATACAGCGGGGAGCTGTTTTTT
12 TRBJ2-1 TRBD2 TRBV5-1 NA CASSWTSSPRFF TGCGCCAGCAGCTGGACTAGTTCCCCTCGGTTCTTC
15 TRBJ1-2 NA TRBV19 NA CASSTAATTNYGYTF TGTGCCAGTAGTACGGCGGCAACCACTAACTATGGCTACACCTTC
13 TRBJ2-1 NA TRBV3-1/TRBV3-2 NA CASSPLHTGEQFF TGTGCCAGCAGCCCCCTCCATACAGGGGAGCAGTTCTTC
15 TRBJ2-3 NA TRBV3-1/TRBV3-2 NA CASSQVRAGTDTQYF TGTGCCAGCAGCCAAGTGCGGGCGGGCACAGATACGCAGTATTTT
13 TRBJ2-7 NA TRBV12-3/TRBV12-4 NA CASSWATFYEQYF TGTGCCAGCAGTTGGGCCACGTTCTACGAGCAGTACTTC
10 TRBJ2-1 NA TRBV5-1 NA CARPGDEQFF TGCGCCAGGCCCGGGGATGAGCAGTTCTTC